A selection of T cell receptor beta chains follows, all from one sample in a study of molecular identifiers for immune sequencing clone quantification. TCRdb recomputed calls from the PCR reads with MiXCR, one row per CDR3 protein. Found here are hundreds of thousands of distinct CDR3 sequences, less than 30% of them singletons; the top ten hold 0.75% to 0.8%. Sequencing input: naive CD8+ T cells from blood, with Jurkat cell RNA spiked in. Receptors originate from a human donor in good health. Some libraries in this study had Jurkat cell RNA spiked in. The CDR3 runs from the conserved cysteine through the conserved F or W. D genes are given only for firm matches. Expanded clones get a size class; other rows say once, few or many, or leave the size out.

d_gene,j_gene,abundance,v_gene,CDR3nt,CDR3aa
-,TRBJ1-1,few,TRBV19,TGTGCCAGCCTAGACTGGTTTAACGACACTGAAGCTTTCTTT,CASLDWFNDTEAFF
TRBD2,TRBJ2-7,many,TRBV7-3,TGTGCCAGCAGCTTCTCATGGGAGGGTGAGCAGTACTTC,CASSFSWEGEQYF
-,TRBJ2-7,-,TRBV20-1,TGCAGTGCTAGAGATCCGACTCGAACCTACGAGCAGTACTTC,CSARDPTRTYEQYF
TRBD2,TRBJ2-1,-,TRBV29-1,TGCAGCGTGGCCGGGCTAGCGGGAGGGAGCTCCTACAATGAGCAGTTCTTC,CSVAGLAGGSSYNEQFF
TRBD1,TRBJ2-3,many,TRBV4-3,TGCGCCAGCAGCCAGGGGGGACAGGGGACTAGCACAGATACGCAGTATTTT,CASSQGGQGTSTDTQYF
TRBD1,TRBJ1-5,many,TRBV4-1,TGCGCCAGCAGCCATGGACAGGGGAATCAGCCCCAGCATTTT,CASSHGQGNQPQHF
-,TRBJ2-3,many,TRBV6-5,TGTGCCAGCAGTTGGCGGGCCAGCACAGATACGCAGTATTTT,CASSWRASTDTQYF
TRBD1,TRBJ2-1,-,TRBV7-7,TGTGCTAGCAGCTCTGGGGACAGGGCGGGAAATGAGCAGTTCTTC,CASSSGDRAGNEQFF
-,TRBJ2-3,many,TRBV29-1,TGCAGCGTTTTGAGAACAGGTGAAACAGATACGCAGTATTTT,CSVLRTGETDTQYF
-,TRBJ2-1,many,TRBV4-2,TGTGCCAGCAGCCAGGGGGCAGAGCAGTTCTTC,CASSQGAEQFF
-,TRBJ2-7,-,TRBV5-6,TGTGCCAGCAGCGTACTATTGCCCTACGAGCAGTACTTC,CASSVLLPYEQYF
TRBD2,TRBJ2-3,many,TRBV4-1,TGCGCCAGCAGCAACCAGGCGCCGGGGGGGCTCCCTAGCACAGATACGCAGTATTTT,CASSNQAPGGLPSTDTQYF
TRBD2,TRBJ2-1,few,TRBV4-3,TGCGCCAGCAGCCAAGTTGCGGGAGCTTACAATGAGCAGTTCTTC,CASSQVAGAYNEQFF
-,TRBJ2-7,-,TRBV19,TGTGCCAGTAGTATCCAGGAGGGGGCTGGCTACGAGCAGTACTTC,CASSIQEGAGYEQYF
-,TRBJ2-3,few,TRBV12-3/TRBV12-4,TGTGCCAGCAGTTTTGGGGGAGTGGGAAACACAGATACGCAGTATTTT,CASSFGGVGNTDTQYF
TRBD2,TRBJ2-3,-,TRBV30,TGTGCACCCCGGCGAGCGGGGGGGCCTCGCACAGATACGCAGTATTTT,CAPRRAGGPRTDTQYF
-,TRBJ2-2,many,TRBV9,TGTGCCAGCAGCGTACTAGTAGTAGGGGAGCTGTTTTTT,CASSVLVVGELFF
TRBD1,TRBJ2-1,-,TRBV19,TGTGCCAGTAGTCCCGTGGGACAGGGGGCGTACAATGAGCAGTTCTTC,CASSPVGQGAYNEQFF
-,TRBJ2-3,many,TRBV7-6,TGTGCCAGCAGTCTAACAGCGGCTAGCACAGATACGCAGTATTTT,CASSLTAASTDTQYF
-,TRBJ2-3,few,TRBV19,TGTGCCAGTAGTGACCGGGTTATTAGCACAGATACGCAGTATTTT,CASSDRVISTDTQYF
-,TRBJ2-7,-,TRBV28,TGTGCCAGCAGTTTCCCGCGGGAAGTTTCGGAGTATTACGAGCAGTACTTC,CASSFPREVSEYYEQYF
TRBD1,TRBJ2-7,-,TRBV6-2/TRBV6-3,TGTGCCAGCAGTTACCGTAATGAGGGGGCGTTGAACGAGCAGTACTTC,CASSYRNEGALNEQYF
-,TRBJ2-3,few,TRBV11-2,TGTGCCAGCAGCTTAGCCGATAGCGATACGCAGTATTTT,CASSLADSDTQYF
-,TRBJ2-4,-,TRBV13,TGTCCCAGCAGCTTAGGCTTGGGGGGCTCCAAAAACATTCAGTACTTC,CPSSLGLGGSKNIQYF
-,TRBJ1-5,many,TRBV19,TGTGCCAGTACCATAGCTACGAGGGTGTTTGGTCAGCCCCAGCATTTT,CASTIATRVFGQPQHF
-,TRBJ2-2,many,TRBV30,TGTGCCTGGAGTGAGAGTGGGACCGGGGAGCTGTTTTTT,CAWSESGTGELFF
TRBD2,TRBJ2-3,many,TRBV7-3,TGTGCCAGCAGCTTCCACGGACTAGCCACCTACTCAGATACGCAGTATTTT,CASSFHGLATYSDTQYF
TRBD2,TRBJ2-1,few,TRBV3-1,TGTGCCAGCAGCCCCCTCTTAATAGCGGGGGGGAACAATGAGCAGTTCTTC,CASSPLLIAGGNNEQFF
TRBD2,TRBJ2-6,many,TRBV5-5,TGTGCCAGCAGCTCCTACCAGACTGTAGCGGGGGGGCCTGGGGCCAACGTCCTGACTTTC,CASSSYQTVAGGPGANVLTF
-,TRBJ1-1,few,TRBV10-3,TGTGCCATCAGTGAGTCCCCAGGATTAGGAGCTTTCTTT,CAISESPGLGAFF
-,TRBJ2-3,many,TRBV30,TGTGCCTGGAATACGGGGTCTCTGACAGATACGCAGTATTTT,CAWNTGSLTDTQYF
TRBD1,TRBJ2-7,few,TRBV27,TGTGCCAGCAGTTCACAGGGGGCAGTTAACGAGCAGTACTTC,CASSSQGAVNEQYF
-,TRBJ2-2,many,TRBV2,TGTGCCAGCAAAGGTGGGGGGACCGGGGAGCTGTTTTTT,CASKGGGTGELFF
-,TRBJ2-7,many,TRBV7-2,TGTGCCAGCAGCTTAGATCTCGGCCCCTCCTACGAGCAGTACTTC,CASSLDLGPSYEQYF
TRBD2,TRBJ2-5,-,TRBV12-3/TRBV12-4,TGTGCCAGCAACTTACGAGGACTAGCGGTCCAAGAGGCCCAGTACTTC,CASNLRGLAVQEAQYF
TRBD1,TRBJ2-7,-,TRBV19,TGTGCCAGCCAAGCAGGGGGAGAACACGAGCAGTACTTC,CASQAGGEHEQYF
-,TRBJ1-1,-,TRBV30,TGTGCCTGGAGTGTACGGGTGCGGGACACTGAAGCTTTCTTT,CAWSVRVRDTEAFF
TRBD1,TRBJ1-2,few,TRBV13,TGTGCCAGCAGCCGACAGGGGGAGAGACCCGGCCTAGAAGCTAACTATGGCTACACCTTC,CASSRQGERPGLEANYGYTF
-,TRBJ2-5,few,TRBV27,TGTGCCAGCAGTTCCCTAACCCAAGAGACCCAGTACTTC,CASSSLTQETQYF
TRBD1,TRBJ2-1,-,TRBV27,TGTGCCAGCAGTTTGGCGGGGACAGGGGCATACAATGAGCAGTTCTTC,CASSLAGTGAYNEQFF
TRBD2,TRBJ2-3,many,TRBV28,TGTGCCAGCAGCCAGCGGGGCACCACAGATACGCAGTATTTT,CASSQRGTTDTQYF